These 32 T cell receptor beta chains came from one sample sequenced in a study of technical replicates of blood from a handful of donors. TCRdb keeps only in-frame clones here, not all; method: immunoSEQ multiplex PCR. Here the sample spans around 80,000 clones, 90% to 95% being singletons. Sequenced: T cells isolated from PBMCs. These receptors came from a human donor in good health.

The CDR3: CASSIGQGATEQYF. The CDR3 region has the DNA TGTGCCAGTAGTATTGGACAGGGGGCAACTGAGCAGTACTTC. The V gene is TRBV19, the J gene TRBJ2-7; TRBD1 agrees at 11 bases. The CDR3 runs 14 residues. Germline lookup yields CDR1 LNHDA and CDR2 SQIVND (reference sequence). V trimming: 3 bases; J trimming: 7 bases; junction bases outside the gene matches: 5.

This clone was picked up one time. V and J are TRBV2 and TRBJ2-1; TRBD2 agrees at 9 bases. With 1 base clipped from V and 10 bases from J, the junction kept 8 bases outside the gene matches. CDR3 size: 15 residues. The V gene's germline CDR1 is SNHLY and CDR2 FYNNEI. CDR3 nucleotides: TGTGCCAGCAGTGAAGGCGGGAGGGTATTCCAAGAGCAGTTCTTC. The encoded protein is CASSEGGRVFQEQFF.

This clone was observed a single time. V usage is TRBV11-3 and J usage is TRBJ2-7, with TRBD2 matching 11 bases. Losses at the gene ends were 1 base for V and 7 bases for J; bases not matched to a gene: 6. Germline CDR1 and CDR2: SGHNT and YENEEA. The CDR3 runs 15 residues. The CDR3: CASSLVAGGPEEQYF. CDR3 DNA sequence: TGTGCCAGCAGCTTAGTAGCGGGAGGGCCTGAAGAGCAGTACTTC.

The CDR3 DNA follows: TGTGCCAGCAGTCCTGACACGGACAATCAGCCCCAGCATTTT. Translating it yields CASSPDTDNQPQHF. The V and J genes are TRBV28 and TRBJ1-5, with unresolved D. V gave up 5 bases and J gave up 3 bases, with 11 bases separating them. The germline gives CDR1 MDHEN, CDR2 SYDVKM. CDR3 length: 14 residues.

The V gene is TRBV7-9, the J gene TRBJ1-1, with 7 bases lining up with TRBD1. Germline V lookup: CDR1 SEHNR, CDR2 FQNEAQ (reference sequence). This CDR3 is 13 amino acids long. With 8 bases clipped from V and 0 bases from J, the junction kept 3 bases outside the gene matches. The CDR3 loop is CASGDRVNTEAFF. CDR3 bases: TGTGCCAGCGGAGACAGGGTGAACACTGAAGCTTTCTTT. The variable domain in full, with the rest retrieved from reference TRBV7-9 and TRBJ1-1, is DTGVSQNPRHKITKRGQNVTFRCDPISEHNRLYWYRQTLGQGPEFLTYFQNEAQLEKSRLLSDRFSAERPKGSFSTLEIQRTEQGDSAMYLCASGDRVNTEAFFGQGTRLTVV.

The V and J genes are TRBV10-2 and TRBJ1-4; no firm D call. Germline V gives CDR1 WSHSY, CDR2 SAAADI. V lost 9 bases, J lost 10 bases, and 15 bases lay in between. The CDR3 runs 12 residues. Here the CDR3 reads CASSILRGKLFF. The CDR3, as DNA: TGCGCCAGTTCAATTCTTCGAGGAAAACTGTTTTTT.

CDR3 nucleotide sequence: TGTGCCAGCTCACCACCCGGGAATCCTTTTAATGAGCAGTTCTTC. Translated: CASSPPGNPFNEQFF. The J gene is TRBJ2-1, the V gene TRBV18; a possible D gene is TRBD2 (5 bases). Germline CDR1 is KGHSH and CDR2 is LQKENI. V was shortened by 0 bases and J by 7 bases, with 13 bases between the two germline ends. This CDR3 region has 15 residues.

The chain employs TRBV5-8 and TRBJ2-3; D is possibly TRBD2 (6 bases). Trimming left V 0 bases short and J 6 bases short, with 17 bases between. Germline V CDR1 and CDR2: SGHTS, YDEGEE. This CDR3 is 16 amino acids long. The CDR3 DNA reads as TGTGCCAGCAGCTTGGCCGGGGACTCCGGATGGGATACGCAGTATTTT. Translated, it gives CASSLAGDSGWDTQYF.

The rearrangement joins TRBV6-6 to TRBJ1-4; possibly TRBD1 for D (5 bases). The CDR3 runs to 14 residues. V was clipped by 2 bases and J by 8 bases, with 12 bases between them. Germline CDR1 is MNHNY and CDR2 is SVGAGI (reference sequence). The CDR3 protein is CASSYVQGREKLFF. DNA for the CDR3: TGTGCCAGCAGTTACGTTCAGGGCCGGGAAAAACTGTTTTTT.

CDR3 protein: CASSPLPGFGLYEQFF. The CDR3 DNA reads as TGTGCCAGCAGCCCGTTACCGGGGTTCGGACTCTATGAGCAGTTCTTC. This sequence joins TRBV6-6 and TRBJ2-1; D is possibly TRBD2 (5 bases). The CDR3 sequence is 16 residues long. V lost 6 bases to trimming and J lost 8 bases, with 23 bases between them. The germline gives CDR1 MNHNY, CDR2 SVGAGI (reference sequence).

The chain recombines TRBV14 with TRBJ2-2, with D hard to call. The CDR3 consists of 15 residues. Trimming took off 0 bases at V and 3 bases at J, with 8 bases between the two ends. Germline V gene sequence: CDR1 SGHDN, CDR2 FVKESK. The CDR3 loop is CASSQDTVYTGELFF. CDR3 coding DNA: TGTGCCAGCAGCCAAGACACAGTCTACACCGGGGAGCTGTTTTTT.

J is TRBJ1-2 and V is TRBV4-1; 7 bases match TRBD1. V lost 2 bases and J lost 8; bases outside the gene matches: 8. Germline values: CDR1 MGHRA, CDR2 YSYEKL. The CDR3 runs 14 residues. The CDR3 loop reads CASSQYGTERGYTF. CDR3 nucleotide sequence: TGCGCCAGCAGCCAATACGGGACAGAAAGGGGCTACACCTTC.

The J gene is TRBJ2-5, the V gene TRBV4-1; D is ambiguous. This CDR3 comprises 12 residues. CDR1 is MGHRA and CDR2 is YSYEKL in the germline V gene. Between the trimmed V and J ends, which lost 1 base and 2 bases, there was a span of 2 bases. CDR3 coding DNA: TGCGCCAGCAGCCAAGCACAAGAGACCCAGTACTTC. Its translation: CASSQAQETQYF.

The chain joins TRBV6-1 to TRBJ2-7, with 9 bases lining up with TRBD1. The CDR3 sequence is 12 residues long. The V gene end was trimmed by 6 bases and the J gene end by 3 bases; junction bases not matched to a gene: 0. Germline V gene data show CDR1 as MNHNS and CDR2 as SASEGT. Here the CDR3 DNA reads TGTGCCAGCAGGGACAGGGGCTACGAGCAGTACTTC. Translating it yields CASRDRGYEQYF.

This clone appeared a few times. The CDR3 sequence is CASSFGGGGKETQYF. The CDR3 nucleotides are TGTGCCAGCAGCTTTGGTGGCGGGGGCAAAGAGACCCAGTACTTC. V is TRBV7-9 and J is TRBJ2-5, with D perhaps TRBD2 (7 bases). Germline-derived CDR1 and CDR2 are SEHNR and FQNEAQ (reference sequence). CDR3 length equals 15 residues. The V and J ends lost 3 bases and 3 bases respectively, with 14 bases between them.

The rearrangement joins TRBV5-4 to TRBJ2-5; 7 nucleotides align to TRBD2. Germline assignment: CDR1 SGHNT and CDR2 YYREEE (reference sequence). The junction had 13 bases not matched to a gene; V was cut back by 3 bases and J by 2 bases. The CDR3 is 17 residues long. The CDR3 DNA reads TGTGCCAGCAGCTCGGGTTCGTCTAGCGGCGGGCAAGAGACCCAGTACTTC. Encoded protein: CASSSGSSSGGQETQYF.

The chain has TRBV27 and TRBJ2-7; D ambiguous. Deletions cut 5 bases from V and 11 bases from J, with 4 bases between. Germline CDR1 is MNHEY and CDR2 is SMNVEV (reference sequence). This CDR3 spans 8 amino acids. The CDR3 coding sequence is TGTGCCAGCAGTACTAAGTACTTC. This translates into CASSTKYF.

V usage is TRBV6-1 and J usage is TRBJ2-7; tentatively, D is TRBD2 (5 bases). V lost 5 bases and J lost 9, with 20 bases in between. CDR1 and CDR2 from the germline V gene are MNHNS and SASEGT. CDR3 size: 14 residues. CDR3: CASSPGSGLGVQYF. The CDR3 nucleotides are TGTGCCAGCAGTCCTGGCAGCGGTCTGGGCGTGCAGTACTTC.

This clone was found once. The chain couples TRBV20-1 to TRBJ1-2, with D perhaps matching TRBD1 (5 bases). V shed 5 bases and J shed 4 bases, with 8 bases lying between them. Germline lookup yields CDR1 DFQATT and CDR2 SNEGSKA (reference sequence). CDR3 length: 11 residues. CDR3 protein: CSAPGLYGYTF. The CDR3 DNA sequence: TGCAGTGCTCCGGGACTCTATGGCTACACCTTC.

This sequence joins TRBV19 and TRBJ1-3; the D is unclear. Germline lookup yields CDR1 LNHDA and CDR2 SQIVND (reference sequence). V gave up 7 bases and J gave up 1 base, with 14 bases separating them. The length of the CDR3 is 15 residues. The CDR3 DNA sequence: TGTGCCAGTACACTACAAGGCCTTTCTGGAAACACCATATATTTT. It translates to CASTLQGLSGNTIYF.

V and J are TRBV7-3 and TRBJ2-5, with D perhaps matching TRBD2 (7 bases). The germline V and J ends were trimmed by 2 bases and 5 bases, with 12 bases remaining between them. The CDR3 is 14 amino acids. Germline CDR1 SGHTA, CDR2 FQGTGA. The DNA of the CDR3 is TGTGCCAGCAGCTTAGGGGGGGCGAGGGAGACCCAGTACTTC. Translated: CASSLGGARETQYF.

The chain links TRBV15 to TRBJ2-1, with a possible D match to TRBD2 (6 bases). V was clipped by 4 bases and J by 1 base, with 11 bases between them. Germline values: CDR1 LNHNV, CDR2 YYDKDF (reference sequence). The CDR3 sequence is 15 residues long. Here the CDR3 DNA reads TGTGCCACCAGCACAAACGGGGGTTCCTACAATGAGCAGTTCTTC. Protein: CATSTNGGSYNEQFF. The full variable domain, with the rest looked up from reference TRBV15 and TRBJ2-1, is DAMVIQNPRYQVTQFGKPVTLSCSQTLNHNVMYWYQQKSSQAPKLLFHYYDKDFNNEADTPDNFQSRRPNTSFCFLDIRSPGLGDTAMYLCATSTNGGSYNEQFFGPGTRLTVL.

The chain employs TRBV4-1 and TRBJ1-3; 9 bases are shared with TRBD1. This CDR3 contains 18 residues. Germline V CDR1 and CDR2: MGHRA, YSYEKL. With V trimmed by 1 base and J by 0 bases, 7 bases remained unmatched. CDR3 in amino acids: CASSQAPGQGLSGNTIYF. The DNA of the CDR3 is TGCGCCAGCAGCCAAGCTCCGGGACAGGGACTCTCTGGAAACACCATATATTTT.

This clone occurred once. V gene TRBV10-2 combines with J gene TRBJ2-1, with 8 bases fitting TRBD1. Per germline, CDR1 WSHSY and CDR2 SAAADI. V was clipped by 6 bases and J by 14 bases; unmatched bases: 12. This CDR3 spans 13 amino acids. In DNA form, the CDR3 reads TGCGCCAGCAGAGCAGGGGGCTGGGAATTCGAGTTCTTC. This encodes CASRAGGWEFEFF.

The chain couples TRBV29-1 to TRBJ2-5; 16 nucleotides agree with TRBD2. Germline trimming cut 5 bases from V and 3 bases from J; bases unmatched to any gene: 9. CDR1 and CDR2 (germline): SQVTM, ANQGSEA. The CDR3 length is 17 residues. The CDR3 reads CSVTGTSGRAWEETQYF. CDR3 nucleotides: TGCAGCGTTACAGGGACTAGCGGGAGGGCCTGGGAAGAGACCCAGTACTTC.

This chain joins TRBV5-1 and TRBJ2-3; D may be TRBD1 (5 bases). Germline-derived CDR1 and CDR2 are SGHRS and YFSETQ. The CDR3 totals 14 residues. Trimming took off 4 bases at V and 2 bases at J, with 11 bases between the two ends. The CDR3 DNA follows: TGCGCCAGCAGCCAGGACACTTACACAGATACGCAGTATTTT. This codes for CASSQDTYTDTQYF.

The genes are TRBV1 and TRBJ1-2. TRBV1 is a pseudogene segment. The CDR3 has 16 residues. CDR3 nucleotides: TGCACCAGCAGTGAGGTTCTTGTGCGAAAGACCTATGGCTACACCTTC. Translation gives CTSSEVLVRKTYGYTF.

This rearrangement joins TRBV28 to TRBJ1-1; no reliable D call. The germline V and J ends were trimmed by 6 bases and 5 bases, with 4 bases remaining between them. CDR1 and CDR2 from the germline V gene are MDHEN and SYDVKM. The CDR3 runs to 10 residues. The CDR3 region has the DNA TGTGCCAGCAGGGAGACTGAAGCTTTCTTT. This codes for CASRETEAFF.

The V and J genes are TRBV28 and TRBJ2-3; the match to TRBD2 covers 8 bases. The CDR3 consists of 14 residues. Germline CDR1 and CDR2: MDHEN and SYDVKM. V shed 2 bases and J 3 bases; nucleotides not matched to a gene: 1. Here the CDR3 reads CASSLGGRTDTQYF. CDR3 bases: TGTGCCAGCAGTTTAGGCGGGAGGACAGATACGCAGTATTTT.

The chain recombines TRBV4-2 with TRBJ2-3, with D possibly TRBD1 on 6 matching bases. V dropped 7 bases and J dropped 4 bases, with 21 bases sitting between them. Germline-derived CDR1 and CDR2 are LGHNA and YNFKEQ. The CDR3 contains 16 residues. CDR3 bases: TGTGCCAGCACCGTTGTAGGGGGAATCCATTCAGATACGCAGTATTTT. Protein sequence: CASTVVGGIHSDTQYF.

This clone came up once. This sequence joins TRBV7-9 and TRBJ2-5; 9 positions match TRBD2. Trimming removed 8 bases from V and 3 bases from J; junction bases left unmatched: 7. Germline loops: CDR1 SEHNR, CDR2 FQNEAQ (reference sequence). This CDR3 comprises 14 residues. CDR3 DNA: TGTGCCAGCTTCTATAGCGGGAGCGAAGAGACCCAGTACTTC. Translation: CASFYSGSEETQYF.

V gene TRBV6-6 combines with J gene TRBJ1-1, with TRBD1 matching over 8 bases. This CDR3 contains 13 residues. Germline V gives CDR1 MNHNY, CDR2 SVGAGI (reference sequence). The V segment lost 10 bases and the J segment 4 bases; nucleotides outside the gene matches: 8. For the CDR3, the DNA is TGTGCCACCCACAGGGGGGGAATCACTGAAGCTTTCTTT. This translates into CATHRGGITEAFF.